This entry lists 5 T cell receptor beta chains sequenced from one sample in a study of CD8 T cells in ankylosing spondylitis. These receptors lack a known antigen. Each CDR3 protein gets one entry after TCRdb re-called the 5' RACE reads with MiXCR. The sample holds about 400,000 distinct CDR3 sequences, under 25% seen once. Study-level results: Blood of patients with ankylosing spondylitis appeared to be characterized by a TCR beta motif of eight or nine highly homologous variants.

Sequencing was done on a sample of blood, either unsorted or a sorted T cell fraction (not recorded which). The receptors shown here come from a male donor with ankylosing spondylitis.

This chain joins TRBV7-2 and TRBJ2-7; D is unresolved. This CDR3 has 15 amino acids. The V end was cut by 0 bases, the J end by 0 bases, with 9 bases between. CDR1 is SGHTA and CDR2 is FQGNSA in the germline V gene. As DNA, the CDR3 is TGTGCCAGCAGCTTAGCGGGTCAGCCCTCCTACGAGCAGTACTTC. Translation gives CASSLAGQPSYEQYF.

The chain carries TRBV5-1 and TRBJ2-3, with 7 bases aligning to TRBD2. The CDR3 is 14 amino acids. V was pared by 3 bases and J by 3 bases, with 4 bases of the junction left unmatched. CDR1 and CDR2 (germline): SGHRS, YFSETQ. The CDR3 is CASSSGGGTDTQYF. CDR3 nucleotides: TGCGCCAGCAGCTCCGGCGGGGGTACAGATACGCAGTATTTT.

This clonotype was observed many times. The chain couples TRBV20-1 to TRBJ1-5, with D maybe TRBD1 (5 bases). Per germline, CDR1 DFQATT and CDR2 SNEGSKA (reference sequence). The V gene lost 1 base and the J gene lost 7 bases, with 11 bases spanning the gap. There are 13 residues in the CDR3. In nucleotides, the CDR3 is TGCAGTGCTAGAGTCCCAGGGAGCCAGCCCCAGCATTTT. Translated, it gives CSARVPGSQPQHF.

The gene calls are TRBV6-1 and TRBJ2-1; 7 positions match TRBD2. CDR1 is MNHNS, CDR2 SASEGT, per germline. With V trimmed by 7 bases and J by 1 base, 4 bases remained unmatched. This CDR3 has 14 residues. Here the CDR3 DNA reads TGTGCCAGCACCCTAGCGGAATCCTACAATGAGCAGTTCTTC. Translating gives CASTLAESYNEQFF.

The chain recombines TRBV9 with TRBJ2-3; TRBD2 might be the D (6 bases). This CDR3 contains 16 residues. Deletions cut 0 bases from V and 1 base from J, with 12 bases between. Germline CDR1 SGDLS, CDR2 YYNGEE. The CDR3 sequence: CASSVGDLAGTDTQYF. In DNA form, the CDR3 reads TGTGCCAGCAGCGTAGGGGACTTAGCGGGCACAGATACGCAGTATTTT.